This TCR beta chain was identified during a study of cytomegalovirus exposure and HLA in healthy donors. Study context: Previous work identified roughly 110 million unique TCR beta sequences from about 179 million T cells. General observations from the study: Donors were assumed by presence/absence analyses to have roughly uniform sequencing depth. The authors enumerated roughly 180 TCR beta chains as linked to cytomegalovirus.

Regarding this clone: The antigen is unknown.

Primers included in the PCR were 60 Vbeta and 13 Jbeta primers. Profiled with immunoSEQ multiplex PCR; TCRdb holds only in-frame clones, not every one. The repertoire holds approximately 59,000 clones, with approximately 70% as singletons. Germline V gene sequence: CDR1 SNHLY, CDR2 FYNNEI. The CDR3 totals 13 residues. The genes are TRBV2 and TRBJ2-5; 9 bases match TRBD1. The J call may be faulty, since TRBJ2-7 better matches the DNA end. The sample comprised PBMCs. The origin of this receptor is a man aged 35 to 55 in good health and CMV-seropositive. CDR3 in DNA: TGTGCCAGCAGTGTGGACAGGGGCTACGAGCAGTACTTC. Amino acids: CASSVDRGYEQYF.